Below, 14 T cell receptor beta chains from the same sample are listed, as sequenced in a study of blood T cell repertoires in COVID-19 (dated by TCRdb to between 2020 and 2021). The library was produced with the immunoSEQ multiplex PCR assay. TCRdb obtained this table from immuneACCESS and retained in-frame rearrangements with V and J assigned. These tables miss some clones; where compared with another copy, unresolved V genes account for less than half of the shortfall, and the remainder is unexplained. The sample table contains some 110,000 clones; only one count was recorded for 86% of them. 7.9% of the sample lies in the top ten. Sequencing was done on a sample of peripheral blood. The source of these receptors is a man aged 70-80 years who had recovered from COVID-19.

This clone was observed a single time. V usage is TRBV5-1 and J usage is TRBJ1-5; D is perhaps TRBD1 (6 bases). V dropped 4 bases and J dropped 0 bases, with 11 bases sitting between them. The CDR3 has 15 amino acids. Germline loops: CDR1 SGHRS, CDR2 YFSETQ. The DNA of the CDR3 is TGCGCCAGCAGCCCTGGGACAAATAGCAATCAGCCCCAGCATTTT. Amino acids: CASSPGTNSNQPQHF.

The chain uses TRBV7-2 and TRBJ2-3; 9 nucleotides line up with TRBD1. CDR1 and CDR2 (germline): SGHTA, FQGNSA. V lost 4 bases and J lost 4; bases outside the gene matches: 9. The CDR3 runs to 16 residues. The CDR3 DNA is TGTGCCAGCAGCTCCACAGGGGGCAATAATCCAGATACGCAGTATTTT. Residues: CASSSTGGNNPDTQYF.

This sequence joins TRBV11-2 and TRBJ1-1; possible D gene TRBD1, 5 bases. This CDR3 has 14 residues. Germline V gene lookup returns CDR1 SGHAT and CDR2 FQNNGV. Trimming took 4 bases from V and 5 from J, leaving 14 bases between them. CDR3 amino acids: CASSSRQRRTEAFF. The CDR3 region has the DNA TGTGCCAGCAGCTCCCGACAGAGACGTACTGAAGCTTTCTTT.

The chain has TRBV5-4 and TRBJ2-1, with 15 bases that match TRBD2. The V segment lost 4 bases and the J segment 0 bases; nucleotides outside the gene matches: 11. Germline lookup yields CDR1 SGHNT and CDR2 YYREEE (reference sequence). The CDR3 consists of 20 residues. This chain's CDR3 is CASSTAPGLAGGRSYNEQFF. CDR3 bases: TGTGCCAGCAGCACCGCACCGGGACTAGCGGGAGGCCGCTCCTACAATGAGCAGTTCTTC.

CDR3 coding DNA: TGTGCCAGCAGGGCGGGACAGGGAGATACGCAGTATTTT. It is translated as CASRAGQGDTQYF. This rearrangement joins TRBV28 to TRBJ2-3, with 9 positions matching TRBD1. Germline V gene lookup returns CDR1 MDHEN and CDR2 SYDVKM. The CDR3 extends over 13 amino acids. V lost 6 bases, J lost 5 bases, and 3 bases stayed unmatched.

This rearrangement joins TRBV4-2 to TRBJ2-7; no reliable D call. The V gene's germline CDR1 is LGHNA and CDR2 YNFKEQ. The CDR3 loop spans 12 amino acids. The ends were cut back, 0 bases at V and 6 bases at J, with 6 bases in the middle. The CDR3 DNA reads as TGTGCCAGCAGCCAAGATTATCGCGAGCAGTACTTC. Amino acids: CASSQDYREQYF.

The chain employs TRBV5-6 and TRBJ1-2, with 11 bases lining up with TRBD1. After removal of 4 bases from V and 3 bases from J, the junction contained 5 bases not matched to a gene. Germline CDR1 reads SGHDT; CDR2 reads YYEEEE. The CDR3 runs to 15 residues. CDR3 sequence: CASSHRTGGDYGYTF. For the CDR3, the DNA is TGTGCCAGCAGCCATCGGACAGGGGGCGACTATGGCTACACCTTC.

This clone appeared once. The chain recombines TRBV4-2 with TRBJ1-2; 8 bases are a match to TRBD1. Germline V CDR1 and CDR2: LGHNA, YNFKEQ. The CDR3 length is 16 residues. V shed 1 base, J shed 2 bases, and the junction held 6 bases outside the gene matches. Written as DNA, the CDR3 is TGTGCCAGCAGCCAAGTACTCGGGACAGGCAACTATGGCTACACCTTC. This gives the protein CASSQVLGTGNYGYTF.

The V call is TRBV25-1, the J call TRBJ2-3; TRBD1 matches 9 bases. Trimming cost V 3 bases and J 2 bases; bases outside gene matches: 3. Germline assignment: CDR1 MGHDK and CDR2 SYGVNS. There are 15 residues in the CDR3. The CDR3: CASSDTGGPTDTQYF. The CDR3 DNA reads TGTGCCAGCAGTGACACAGGGGGCCCCACAGATACGCAGTATTTT.

The V call is TRBV11-1, the J call TRBJ2-7; 7 bases match TRBD1. Germline lookup yields CDR1 SGHAT and CDR2 FQDESV (reference sequence). The CDR3 loop spans 13 amino acids. Trimming cost V 7 bases and J 3 bases; bases outside gene matches: 6. The CDR3 nucleotides are TGTGCCAGCACCAAGGGGGCAAGCTACGAGCAGTACTTC. The encoded protein is CASTKGASYEQYF.

The chain joins TRBV28 to TRBJ2-7, with D uncertain. Trimming cost V 4 bases and J 0 bases, with 10 bases left between them. CDR3 size: 14 residues. Looked up from germline, CDR1 is MDHEN and CDR2 is SYDVKM. CDR3 residues: CASSSGSTSYEQYF. Here the CDR3 DNA reads TGTGCCAGCAGTTCCGGGTCGACCTCCTACGAGCAGTACTTC.

The chain uses TRBV24-1 and TRBJ2-1, with 11 bases matching TRBD2. Germline loops: CDR1 KGHDR, CDR2 SFDVKD. CDR3 length: 17 residues. The junction had 3 bases not matched to a gene; V was cut back by 2 bases and J by 1 base. The DNA of the CDR3 is TGTGCCACCAGTGATTCGCTAGCGGGAGGATCCTACAATGAGCAGTTCTTC. Residues: CATSDSLAGGSYNEQFF.

The chain carries TRBV7-2 and TRBJ2-5; D unclear. Germline values: CDR1 SGHTA, CDR2 FQGNSA. This CDR3 has 13 residues. Trimming removed 3 bases at V and 4 bases at J, with 9 bases between. The CDR3 loop reads CASSFSTGETQYF. The DNA for the CDR3 is TGTGCCAGCAGCTTTTCCACTGGAGAGACCCAGTACTTC.

The V and J genes are TRBV9 and TRBJ1-1; tentatively, D is TRBD1 (5 bases). There are 15 residues in the CDR3. V was cut by 0 bases and J by 5 bases, with 14 bases left in between. Germline V lookup: CDR1 SGDLS, CDR2 YYNGEE. The CDR3: CASSVGPGEGTEAFF. CDR3 nucleotide sequence: TGTGCCAGCAGCGTAGGGCCTGGGGAGGGGACTGAAGCTTTCTTT.